This T cell receptor beta chain was found in a study of cytomegalovirus exposure and HLA in healthy donors. Across the whole study: Sequencing of 150 million to 200 million T cells in an earlier analysis found 100 million or so unique TCR beta sequences.

Broader study findings: Listed as cytomegalovirus-associated were 164 TCR beta chains.

Points on this clone: Its antigen is as yet unknown.

In the PCR, 60 Vbeta and 13 Jbeta primers were used. The method was immunoSEQ multiplex PCR; TCRdb's version includes in-frame clones alone and lacks a portion of them. The sample records 170,000 or so clones, about 80% being singletons. The CDR3 length is 14 residues. V shed 5 bases and J 3 bases; nucleotides not matched to a gene: 6. The germline CDR1 and CDR2 sequences are PRHDT and FYEKMQ (reference sequence). The source material was PBMCs. The receptor's source is a man aged 18 to 29 in good health and CMV-seronegative. This rearrangement joins TRBV13 to TRBJ2-7; 8 nucleotides line up with TRBD1. In nucleotides, the CDR3 is TGTGCCAGCAGCATCGCACAGGGGGTCTACGAGCAGTACTTC. Residues: CASSIAQGVYEQYF.